This TCR beta chain was retrieved from a study of T cells in Graves' hyperthyroidism and ophthalmopathy. Study-level points and caveats: The authors' 13 V-J model separated ophthalmopathy from stable hyperthyroidism.

This clonotype was recorded a few times. What it binds is unknown. Amplification yielded TCR beta CDR3 regions, with RNA transcripts as the source. The TCR CDR3 was amplified in a first-round RT-PCR using the HTBI primer set. MiXCR was run by TCRdb on the multiplex PCR reads, yielding one entry per CDR3 protein. Of roughly 700,000 distinct CDR3 sequences in the sample, less than 15% were seen once. Trimming left V 0 bases short and J 9 bases short, with 9 bases between. The germline CDR1 and CDR2 sequences are SNHLY and FYNNEI. The CDR3 spans 14 residues. Patients were excluded because of uncontrolled infection, other autoimmune disease, pregnancy or lactation. The PBMCs were taken from 10 ml of fresh peripheral blood.

V is TRBV2 and J is TRBJ2-6; D uncertain. The source is a woman aged 18-29 years with Graves' hyperthyroidism. The sample comprised blood. This chain's CDR3 is CASSEALRHNVLTF. In DNA, the CDR3 is TGTGCCAGCAGTGAAGCGCTCCGCCACAACGTCCTGACTTTC.